The 32 T cell receptor beta chains in this list originate from one sample, sequenced in a study of esophageal squamous cell carcinoma under preoperative chemotherapy (dated 2018 in TCRdb). Library construction relied on PCR. The listed sequencing device is HiSeq X Ten. TCRdb passed the public sequencing reads through fastp at Q25 and MiXCR, retaining productive beta sequences. Every distinct CDR3 protein forms one entry, paired with its most common genes and DNA. Across this sample there are about 30,000 distinct CDR3 sequences, with under 55% seen only once. The ten largest clones take up 10% to 15% of the sample. The meaning of the sample's time point label: before preoperative PTX-NDP chemotherapy. Sampling was done from a patient given preoperative chemotherapy. Every receptor here comes from a human donor with esophageal squamous cell carcinoma. The donor label of this sample is uncertain.

For this clonotype: Mismatch with germline at one junction end may stem from a read error. The chain carries TRBV7-2 and TRBJ2-3; 7 bases agree with TRBD1. The CDR3 is 16 amino acids. Germline V CDR1 and CDR2: SGHTA, FQGNSA. The CDR3 loop is CASSPQGRRATNTQYF. DNA of the CDR3: TGTGCCAGCAGCCCACAGGGGCGGAGAGCGACAAATACGCAGTATTTC.

V and J are TRBV5-1 and TRBJ2-3; 9 bases are a match to TRBD1. Germline CDR1 SGHRS, CDR2 YFSETQ. This CDR3 spans 15 amino acids. Trimming cost V 4 bases and J 4 bases; bases outside gene matches: 7. This chain's CDR3 is CASSPGQGSSDTQYF. Written as DNA, the CDR3 is TGCGCCAGCAGCCCCGGACAGGGGAGTTCAGATACGCAGTATTTT.

This sequence joins TRBV11-3 and TRBJ2-3; D assignment may be TRBD1 or TRBD2 (6 bases each). The CDR3 covers 16 residues. V was trimmed by 5 bases and J by 9 bases, leaving 24 bases between them. Germline loops: CDR1 SGHNT, CDR2 YENEEA. CDR3 residues: CASSGRGGSGQETQYF. The CDR3 bases are TGTGCCAGCAGCGGGAGAGGGGGTAGCGGCCAAGAGACGCAGTATTTT.

This clonotype was recorded at least ten times. The chain links TRBV27 to TRBJ2-7, with a possible D match to TRBD2 (6 bases). The CDR3 length is 14 residues. CDR1 is MNHEY and CDR2 is SMNVEV in the germline V gene (reference sequence). The ends were cut back, 4 bases at V and 3 bases at J, with 13 bases in the middle. The CDR3 protein is CASSSAGKGYEQYF. CDR3 in DNA: TGTGCCAGCAGTTCCGCGGGGAAGGGCTACGAGCAGTACTTC.

This clonotype has just one count. Without the conserved terminal phenylalanine or tryptophan, this CDR3 likely stems from a read error. The DNA is omitted, as the CDR3 cannot be located on it reliably, and the CDR3 follows TCRdb's listing. This rearrangement joins TRBV7-8 to TRBJ2-5; the table calls TRBD1, which could not be checked here. Germline values: CDR1 SGHVS, CDR2 FQNEAQ. The CDR3 sequence runs 14 residues, both termini included. CDR3 amino acids: CASSPTGGGKTQYS.

As for this clonotype: The junction shows a germline mismatch at one end, possibly a read error. The rearrangement joins TRBV6-1 to TRBJ2-5; the D call may be TRBD1 or TRBD2 (6 bases each). The CDR3 totals 12 residues. Germline V gene data show CDR1 as MNHNS and CDR2 as SASEGT. The CDR3 here is CARSDGGDVQSF. The CDR3 nucleotides read TGTGCCCGCAGTGACGGGGGCGACGTCCAGTCTTTC.

The chain uses TRBV11-3 and TRBJ2-1; 11 nucleotides match TRBD2. The end of the DNA is better explained by TRBJ2-7, so the J call may be wrong. The CDR3 extends over 17 amino acids. CDR1 SGHNT and CDR2 YENEEA come from the germline V gene. CDR3 sequence reads: CASSLGPGTSGYNEQYF. CDR3 coding DNA: TGTGCCAGCAGCTTAGGACCCGGGACTAGCGGATACAATGAGCAGTACTTC.

This clonotype was found a few times. The chain uses TRBV6-2 or TRBV6-3 and TRBJ2-1; D call uncertain. V lost 2 bases, J lost 15 bases, and 11 bases lay in between. The CDR3 covers 11 residues. The germline gives CDR1 MNHEY, CDR2 SVGEGT. The CDR3 reads CASSYGPLRFF. The CDR3 DNA follows: TGTGCCAGCAGTTACGGGCCACTGAGGTTCTTC.

This clonotype was seen only a few times. The chain has TRBV7-2 and TRBJ2-1; no firm D call. The J call may be mistaken, given a closer DNA end match to TRBJ2-7. Germline loops: CDR1 SGHTA, CDR2 FQGNSA. This CDR3 region has 15 residues. The CDR3 protein is CASSQPLGGYNEQYF. The CDR3 bases are TGTGCCAGCAGCCAACCCTTAGGTGGGTACAATGAGCAGTACTTC.

Notes on this clonotype: Since no conserved phenylalanine or tryptophan closes the CDR3, a read error is the likely cause. V is TRBV7-2 and J is TRBJ2-1; tentative D call: TRBD1 (7 bases). Trimming removed 0 bases from V and 3 bases from J, with 12 bases in between. The CDR3 consists of 16 residues. The germline V gene has CDR1 SGHTA and CDR2 FQGNSA. CDR3 sequence reads: CASSLAAGQNYNEQFL. The CDR3 DNA follows: TGTGCCAGCAGCTTAGCTGCGGGACAGAACTACAATGAGCAGTTCTTA.

This clonotype was recorded a few times. The J gene is TRBJ2-2, the V gene TRBV6-5; the D gene is possibly TRBD1 (5 bases). V shed 3 bases and J shed 0 bases, with 8 bases lying between them. Per germline, CDR1 MNHEY and CDR2 SVGAGI. The CDR3 contains 15 residues. In nucleotides, the CDR3 is TGTGCCAGCAGTTATAGGGGCCCGAACACCGGGGAGCTGTTTTTT. Protein: CASSYRGPNTGELFF.

There are a few counts of this clonotype. CDR3 region: CASSSRREDETQYF. CDR3 bases: TGTGCCAGCAGCTCCCGGCGGGAGGACGAGACCCAGTACTTC. V and J are TRBV7-4 and TRBJ2-5; 8 bases are shared with TRBD2. Germline loops: CDR1 SGHVT, CDR2 SQSDAQ. V was pared by 4 bases and J by 5 bases, with 6 bases of the junction left unmatched. This CDR3 spans 14 amino acids.

This chain joins TRBV20-1 and TRBJ2-5; D unresolved. CDR3 length equals 13 residues. CDR1 is DFQATT, CDR2 SNEGSKA, per germline (reference sequence). Trimming took off 3 bases at V and 5 bases at J, with 13 bases between the two ends. The CDR3: CSASYSLGETQYF. Written as DNA, the CDR3 is TGCAGTGCTAGTTACTCGCTGGGGGAGACCCAGTACTTC.

CDR3 sequence reads: CARGLCAGIAGRAKDTQYF. DNA of the CDR3: TGTGCCAGGGGCTTGTGTGCGGGGATCGCCGGCCGTGCCAAAGACACCCAGTACTTC. The chain links TRBV7-6 to TRBJ2-4; a weak D match, TRBD2 (6 bases). Germline assignment: CDR1 SGHVS and CDR2 FNYEAQ. The CDR3 is 19 amino acids. V was cut by 9 bases and J by 13 bases, with 40 bases left in between.

This clonotype was seen repeatedly, ten times or more. CDR3 DNA: TGTGCCAGCAGCCAACTCCTAGTGGCAGATACGCAGTATTTT. It translates to CASSQLLVADTQYF. This chain links TRBV7-2 with TRBJ2-3; D remains ambiguous. The CDR3 length is 14 residues. Germline V CDR1 and CDR2: SGHTA, FQGNSA. V gave up 5 bases and J gave up 4 bases, with 13 bases separating them.

The sample holds a few counts of this clonotype. V usage is TRBV24-1 and J usage is TRBJ2-3; 7 nucleotides agree with TRBD1. The CDR3 is made up of 16 amino acids. V trimming: 7 bases; J trimming: 2 bases; junction bases outside the gene matches: 11. CDR1 is KGHDR and CDR2 is SFDVKD in the germline V gene. In DNA, the CDR3 is TGTGCCACCAGCTCTAAACCGGGACAGAACACAGATACGCAGTATTTT. It codes for CATSSKPGQNTDTQYF.

Worth noting for this clonotype: One end of the junction is discordant with germline, which a read error may explain. DNA of the CDR3: TGTGCCAGCAGCCTCCGGGTAGCCGGGGTCGGGGAGCTGTATTTT. It encodes CASSLRVAGVGELYF. This rearrangement joins TRBV7-3 to TRBJ2-2; TRBD2 is a possible D gene (5 bases). CDR1 and CDR2 (germline): SGHTA, FQGTGA. The CDR3 is made up of 15 amino acids.

The sample holds many counts of this clonotype. The chain combines TRBV7-9 with TRBJ2-1, with D perhaps TRBD2 (6 bases). Trimming took 5 bases from V and 10 from J, leaving 18 bases between them. The germline gives CDR1 SEHNR, CDR2 FQNEAQ (reference sequence). The CDR3 spans 14 residues. CDR3 protein: CASSPPGELYEQFF. The CDR3 bases are TGTGCCAGCAGCCCTCCGGGGGAACTCTACGAGCAGTTCTTC.

This rearrangement joins TRBV7-2 to TRBJ2-4; possibly TRBD2 for D (5 bases). The germline V and J ends were trimmed by 2 bases and 13 bases, with 21 bases remaining between them. Looked up from germline, CDR1 is SGHTA and CDR2 is FQGNSA. CDR3 length: 15 residues. In DNA, the CDR3 is TGTGCCAGCAGCTTATCGAGCGGACCCAAAGATACGCAGTACTTC. This gives the protein CASSLSSGPKDTQYF.

This chain joins TRBV7-2 and TRBJ2-3, with no clear D. CDR3 size: 15 residues. V dropped 2 bases and J dropped 5 bases, with 14 bases sitting between them. Germline assignment: CDR1 SGHTA and CDR2 FQGNSA. The CDR3 spells CASSLWVRAKDTQYF. The CDR3 region has the DNA TGTGCCAGCAGCTTATGGGTACGAGCCAAAGATACGCAGTATTTT.

The chain combines TRBV7-6 with TRBJ2-4, with TRBD2 as a possible D gene (6 bases). This CDR3 has 16 amino acids. V was shortened by 8 bases and J by 13 bases, with 30 bases between the two germline ends. Germline values: CDR1 SGHVS, CDR2 FNYEAQ. CDR3 sequence (DNA): TGTGCCAGCCGCGTAACGGGGGTGGGGACCAAAGATACGCAGTACTTC. This gives the protein CASRVTGVGTKDTQYF.

In this sample, this clonotype turned up a few times. The chain combines TRBV6-1 with TRBJ2-7; TRBD1 aligns across 7 bases. CDR1 MNHNS and CDR2 SASEGT come from the germline V gene. This CDR3 is built from 16 residues. Trimming took 6 bases from V and 3 from J; bases not matched to a gene: 14. CDR3 loop: CASRRTTGSMVYEQYF. DNA for the CDR3: TGTGCCAGCAGACGAACGACAGGGAGTATGGTCTACGAGCAGTACTTC.

The V gene is TRBV19, the J gene TRBJ2-4; no clear D. Germline assignment: CDR1 LNHDA and CDR2 SQIVND (reference sequence). V shed 2 bases and J shed 13 bases, with 21 bases lying between them. The CDR3 contains 15 residues. CDR3 bases: TGTGCCAGTAGTATAATTGGGTCCGCCTGCAATGAGCAGTACTTC. Protein sequence: CASSIIGSACNEQYF.

There are a few counts of this clonotype. This sequence joins TRBV4-1 and TRBJ2-4; possible D gene TRBD2, 7 bases. Looked up from germline, CDR1 is MGHRA and CDR2 is YSYEKL. The CDR3 consists of 16 residues. V lost 0 bases to trimming and J lost 8 bases, with 17 bases between them. The CDR3 DNA follows: TGCGCCAGCAGCCAAGATCTCGTAGGGGGAGGGGACATTCAGTACTTC. Its protein is CASSQDLVGGGDIQYF.

V and J are TRBV7-3 and TRBJ2-5; no definite D call. This CDR3 is 12 amino acids long. Germline V lookup: CDR1 SGHTA, CDR2 FQGTGA. Trimming took off 4 bases at V and 4 bases at J, with 7 bases between the two ends. CDR3 bases: TGTGCCAGCAGCTGGGATGGAGAGACCCAGTACTTC. Translated, it gives CASSWDGETQYF.

On this clonotype: Compared with germline, one end of the junction differs, possibly owing to a read error. The V and J genes are TRBV12-3 or TRBV12-4 and TRBJ2-4; D is undetermined. This CDR3 has 14 amino acids. CDR3 sequence (DNA): TGTGCCTGTACCTGCCCCGGTGCCAAAGACATTCAGTACTTC. Translated: CACTCPGAKDIQYF.

This clonotype has just one count. J is TRBJ2-7 and V is TRBV6-1, with D uncertain. The CDR3 consists of 12 residues. V was cut by 6 bases and J by 7 bases, with 13 bases left in between. Germline V gives CDR1 MNHNS, CDR2 SASEGT. The CDR3 nucleotides are TGTGCCAGCAGGGTGGGGTACGGTGAGCAGTACTTC. Translation gives CASRVGYGEQYF.

This clonotype has at least ten counts. The CDR3 is CASSPRGIHPYNEQFF. In DNA, the CDR3 is TGTGCCAGCAGCCCCCGGGGGATCCACCCTTACAATGAGCAGTTCTTC. The V call is TRBV7-2, the J call TRBJ2-1, with D tentatively TRBD2 (6 bases). Trimming shortened V by 5 bases and J by 4 bases, and 18 bases separated the two germline ends. Germline V CDR1 and CDR2: SGHTA, FQGNSA. The CDR3 spans 16 residues.

About this clonotype itself: A much larger clone lies a single base off, so this may be a read error. The rearrangement links TRBV27 to TRBJ2-5, with 11 bases identical to TRBD2. The ends lost 8 bases at V and 11 bases at J; junction bases unmatched: 19. The germline CDR1 and CDR2 sequences are MNHEY and SMNVEV (reference sequence). This CDR3 has 16 amino acids. The CDR3: CASGLLGTSGNNEQYF. Here the CDR3 DNA reads TGTGCCAGCGGACTCCTCGGGACTAGCGGAAACAATGAGCAGTACTTC.

This clonotype was counted a few times. The rearrangement joins TRBV7-6 to TRBJ2-1, with D hard to call. CDR1 is SGHVS and CDR2 is FNYEAQ in the germline V gene. The CDR3 sequence is 16 residues long. V was shortened by 5 bases and J by 0 bases, with 14 bases between the two germline ends. The CDR3 DNA is TGTGCCAGCAGCCCCGCTCCCGCGTTCTCCTACAATGAGCAGTTCTTC. Translation gives CASSPAPAFSYNEQFF.

The chain carries TRBV28 and TRBJ2-1; 8 bases align to TRBD2. The ends lost 0 bases at V and 5 bases at J; junction bases unmatched: 6. Per the germline V gene, CDR1 is MDHEN and CDR2 is SYDVKM. The length of the CDR3 is 16 residues. The CDR3 is CASSLWMSGGNNEQFF. DNA for the CDR3: TGTGCCAGCAGTTTATGGATGAGCGGGGGTAACAATGAGCAGTTCTTC.

This clonotype has a handful of counts. The rearrangement links TRBV28 to TRBJ2-4; D call uncertain. CDR1 MDHEN and CDR2 SYDVKM come from the germline V gene. V was trimmed by 6 bases and J by 9 bases, leaving 9 bases between them. The CDR3 loop spans 11 amino acids. CDR3 residues: CASSPDSIQYF. For the CDR3, the DNA is TGTGCCAGCAGCCCGGATAGCATTCAGTACTTC.